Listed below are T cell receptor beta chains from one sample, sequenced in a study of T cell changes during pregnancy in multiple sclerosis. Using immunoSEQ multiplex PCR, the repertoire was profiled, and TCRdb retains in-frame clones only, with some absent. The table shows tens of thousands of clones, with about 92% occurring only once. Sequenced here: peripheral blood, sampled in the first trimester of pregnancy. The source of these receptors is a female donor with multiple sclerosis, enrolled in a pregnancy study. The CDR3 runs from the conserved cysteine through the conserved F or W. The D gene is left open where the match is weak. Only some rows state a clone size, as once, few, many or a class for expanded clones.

CDR3nt: TGTGCCAGCAGCTTGGGGCTAGCGAAACAAGAGACCCAGTACTTC
CDR3aa: CASSLGLAKQETQYF
j_gene: TRBJ2-5
len: 15
d_gene: -
v_gene: TRBV5-8
abundance: -

CDR3nt: TGCAGCGTTGAAAGGGGCTCCTACAATGAGCAGTTCTTC
CDR3aa: CSVERGSYNEQFF
j_gene: TRBJ2-1
len: 13
d_gene: -
v_gene: TRBV29-1
abundance: -

CDR3nt: TGTGCCAGCAGCGTAGAGTCGCTAGCGGGGGGCGGGGATACGCAGTATTTT
CDR3aa: CASSVESLAGGGDTQYF
j_gene: TRBJ2-3
len: 17
d_gene: TRBD2
v_gene: TRBV9
abundance: -

CDR3nt: TGTGCCAGTACCCGGAGGGACGAGCAGTACTTC
CDR3aa: CASTRRDEQYF
j_gene: TRBJ2-7
len: 11
d_gene: -
v_gene: TRBV6-1
abundance: -

CDR3nt: TGTGCCAGCAGTCGGGACAGGGGCGGCAGCACTGAAGCTTTCTTT
CDR3aa: CASSRDRGGSTEAFF
j_gene: TRBJ1-1
len: 15
d_gene: TRBD1
v_gene: TRBV5-6
abundance: -

CDR3nt: TGCGCCAGCAGCCAAGGGGACAGGTTCGGAACGACATACTTC
CDR3aa: CASSQGDRFGTTYF
j_gene: TRBJ2-4
len: 14
d_gene: TRBD1
v_gene: TRBV4-3
abundance: -

CDR3nt: TGTGCCAGCAGCCCACCGGGTGCGGCAGGGGGGTTAGGCTACACCTTC
CDR3aa: CASSPPGAAGGLGYTF
j_gene: TRBJ1-2
len: 16
d_gene: TRBD1
v_gene: TRBV7-2
abundance: -

CDR3nt: TGTGCCACCAGCAGAGATGGACTAGGACGGTACTTC
CDR3aa: CATSRDGLGRYF
j_gene: TRBJ2-7
len: 12
d_gene: TRBD2
v_gene: TRBV15
abundance: -

CDR3nt: TGTGCCAGCAGGTTTCACTCCACTTATGGCTACACCTTC
CDR3aa: CASRFHSTYGYTF
j_gene: TRBJ1-2
len: 13
d_gene: -
v_gene: TRBV2
abundance: -

CDR3nt: TGTGCCAGCAGCTTAGCGGGCGGGCCAGCCTATGGCTACACCTTC
CDR3aa: CASSLAGGPAYGYTF
j_gene: TRBJ1-2
len: 15
d_gene: -
v_gene: TRBV7-2
abundance: -

CDR3nt: TGTGCCAGCAGCTTGGGGGGGGGAGTTGGGGCGAACACTGAAGCTTTCTTT
CDR3aa: CASSLGGGVGANTEAFF
j_gene: TRBJ1-1
len: 17
d_gene: -
v_gene: TRBV5-6
abundance: -

CDR3nt: TGCAGCGTATATTACCGCTACAGGGACGCAGGGGATGGCTACACCTTC
CDR3aa: CSVYYRYRDAGDGYTF
j_gene: TRBJ1-2
len: 16
d_gene: -
v_gene: TRBV29-1
abundance: -

CDR3nt: TGTGCCAGCAGGGGGGGTGGTGAAAAACTGTTTTTT
CDR3aa: CASRGGGEKLFF
j_gene: TRBJ1-4
len: 12
d_gene: -
v_gene: TRBV6-5
abundance: -

CDR3nt: TGTGCCAGCAGCGCCTGGGGCGGCTCAGAGACCCAGTACTTC
CDR3aa: CASSAWGGSETQYF
j_gene: TRBJ2-5
len: 14
d_gene: -
v_gene: TRBV9
abundance: once

CDR3nt: TGCGCCAGCAGCCAAGAAAAAGCGCCCCGCTCCTACGAGCAGTACTTC
CDR3aa: CASSQEKAPRSYEQYF
j_gene: TRBJ2-7
len: 16
d_gene: -
v_gene: TRBV4-3
abundance: -

CDR3nt: TGTGCCAGCAGAGATAACACCAGGGGAACATACGAGCAGTACTTC
CDR3aa: CASRDNTRGTYEQYF
j_gene: TRBJ2-7
len: 15
d_gene: -
v_gene: TRBV6-5
abundance: few

CDR3nt: TGTGCCAGCAGCCCCCCGGGGGGATACTATGGCTACACCTTC
CDR3aa: CASSPPGGYYGYTF
j_gene: TRBJ1-2
len: 14
d_gene: -
v_gene: TRBV6-6
abundance: -

CDR3nt: TGTGCCAGCAGCGAGTACAGGGTTATCACCGGGGAGCTGTTTTTT
CDR3aa: CASSEYRVITGELFF
j_gene: TRBJ2-2
len: 15
d_gene: -
v_gene: TRBV5-4
abundance: -

CDR3nt: TGTGCCAGCAGTCGACAGGGTATAGCCGGGGAGCTGTTTTTT
CDR3aa: CASSRQGIAGELFF
j_gene: TRBJ2-2
len: 14
d_gene: TRBD1
v_gene: TRBV6-6
abundance: -

CDR3nt: TGTGCCAGCAGCGATATACAGTGGGGGGACGGCTACACCTTC
CDR3aa: CASSDIQWGDGYTF
j_gene: TRBJ1-2
len: 14
d_gene: -
v_gene: TRBV7-9
abundance: -

CDR3nt: TGTGCCAGCAGTCGTTTGTGGCGAGGGCGGTCCAATGAGCAGTTCTTC
CDR3aa: CASSRLWRGRSNEQFF
j_gene: TRBJ2-1
len: 16
d_gene: -
v_gene: TRBV27
abundance: -

CDR3nt: TGTGCCAGCAGGTCCCCGGGGACTGGAGGGGGCTACACCTTC
CDR3aa: CASRSPGTGGGYTF
j_gene: TRBJ1-2
len: 14
d_gene: -
v_gene: TRBV6-5
abundance: -

CDR3nt: TGTGCCAGCAGCTTAGCCAGGGTGTCTGGGGAGACCCAGTACTTC
CDR3aa: CASSLARVSGETQYF
j_gene: TRBJ2-5
len: 15
d_gene: -
v_gene: TRBV7-2
abundance: -

CDR3nt: TGCAGCGTTGGCCTAGCTTTAGATACGCAGTATTTT
CDR3aa: CSVGLALDTQYF
j_gene: TRBJ2-3
len: 12
d_gene: -
v_gene: TRBV29-1
abundance: -

CDR3nt: TGTGCCACCAGCAGACTAAATTCACCCCTCCACTTT
CDR3aa: CATSRLNSPLHF
j_gene: TRBJ1-6
len: 12
d_gene: -
v_gene: TRBV15
abundance: -

CDR3nt: TGCAGCGTTGTTTGGGGGGACGGCTACACCTTC
CDR3aa: CSVVWGDGYTF
j_gene: TRBJ1-2
len: 11
d_gene: -
v_gene: TRBV29-1
abundance: -

CDR3nt: TGTGCCAGCTCACCACCGGCGGGAGGTGGCTACACCTTC
CDR3aa: CASSPPAGGGYTF
j_gene: TRBJ1-2
len: 13
d_gene: -
v_gene: TRBV18
abundance: -

CDR3nt: TGTGCCAGCAGCCCCGACAGGGGCTATGGCTACACCTTC
CDR3aa: CASSPDRGYGYTF
j_gene: TRBJ1-2
len: 13
d_gene: TRBD1
v_gene: TRBV7-6
abundance: -

CDR3nt: TGTGCCAGCCGGAGGGACAGACAAACACCCCTCCACTTT
CDR3aa: CASRRDRQTPLHF
j_gene: TRBJ1-6
len: 13
d_gene: TRBD1
v_gene: TRBV7-2
abundance: -

CDR3nt: TGTGCCATCAGTGAGGGGAGGATCAATGAGCAGTTCTTC
CDR3aa: CAISEGRINEQFF
j_gene: TRBJ2-1
len: 13
d_gene: -
v_gene: TRBV10-3
abundance: -

CDR3nt: TGTGCCAGCAGTAAGACAGGGAGGACCGGGGAGCTGTTTTTT
CDR3aa: CASSKTGRTGELFF
j_gene: TRBJ2-2
len: 14
d_gene: -
v_gene: TRBV7-2
abundance: once

CDR3nt: TGTGCCAGCACCCTAGACAGCTCTGGCTATGGCTACACCTTC
CDR3aa: CASTLDSSGYGYTF
j_gene: TRBJ1-2
len: 14
d_gene: -
v_gene: TRBV6-1
abundance: few